A selection of T cell receptor beta chains follows, all from one sample in a study of T cell changes during pregnancy in multiple sclerosis. Profiling relied on immunoSEQ multiplex PCR, and the TCRdb table lists in-frame clones only, not all of them. Of about 57,000 clones in the sample, around nine tenths were seen once. The sample in question was CD4+ T cells from peripheral blood mononuclear cells, obtained in the third trimester of pregnancy. The source of these receptors is a female donor with multiple sclerosis, enrolled in a pregnancy study. CDR3s leave out the opening cysteine and the closing phenylalanine or tryptophan. Size values are once, few and many counts, or a class for expanded clones, and some rows have none.

J gene	clone size	V gene	CDR3 protein
TRBJ2-3	once	TRBV2	ASSASGVTDTQY
TRBJ2-3	-	TRBV5-1	ASSLTAGDTQY
TRBJ1-5	-	TRBV2	ASTQQTSHQPQH
TRBJ1-1	few	TRBV6-5	ASSTKTGGNTEAF
TRBJ1-1	few	TRBV19	ASSITARDTEAF
TRBJ2-7	few	TRBV5-1	ASSLAGGDEQY
TRBJ2-2	-	TRBV5-1	ASSRGGYTGELF
-	once	TRBV29-1	SVETPTFLVRGILSYEQY
TRBJ2-7	-	TRBV11-2	ASSLGSGGYEQY
TRBJ1-2	-	TRBV28	ASSIRDRGDYGYT
TRBJ2-2	few	TRBV9	ASSMGTSGRRVTGELF
TRBJ1-1	-	TRBV19	ASSTLMGAPF
TRBJ1-2	few	TRBV4-3	ASSQAFKQDDYGYT
TRBJ2-7	-	TRBV4-3	ASSQVSTPAGEQY
TRBJ1-2	-	TRBV2	ASSEQGDRGYGYT
TRBJ1-1	-	TRBV6-4	ASSGPGMEAF
TRBJ1-2	-	TRBV4-3	ASSQSWTTTGLNYGYT
TRBJ1-5	once	TRBV2	ASRGGSGQPQH
TRBJ2-3	-	TRBV7-2	ASSLLQGTDTQY
TRBJ2-5	-	TRBV6-1	ASSGGLAGSQETQY
TRBJ1-6	-	TRBV4-2	ASSQDSAGMVSPLH
TRBJ2-7	-	TRBV7-9	ASSWGLSSEQY
TRBJ1-1	-	TRBV29-1	SARRGATEAF
TRBJ2-2	-	TRBV6-5	ASRKTGNTGELF
TRBJ2-3	-	TRBV6-6	ASRKTGLNSDTQY
TRBJ1-5	-	TRBV2	ASMGSGNQPQH
TRBJ1-1	once	TRBV6-1	ASEITGLANTEAF
TRBJ1-1	-	TRBV7-9	ASSSVVVLGGLNTEAF
TRBJ1-1	-	TRBV2	ASRAVGGTEAF
TRBJ1-1	once	TRBV6-6	ASTRAGWDTEAF
TRBJ2-1	-	TRBV6-5	ASSHTPSGGNEQF
TRBJ2-7	-	TRBV2	ASSEFAETYEQY
TRBJ1-1	-	TRBV4-2	ASSDLSSRRNTEAF
TRBJ2-7	-	TRBV5-4	ASSFRNRGHEQY
TRBJ1-6	once	TRBV30	AWSLSYNSPLH
TRBJ2-5	-	TRBV9	ASSVGLAGGVETQY